A single sample gave rise to the 24 T cell receptor beta chains below, sequenced in a study of blood T cell repertoires in COVID-19 (dated by TCRdb to 2019 to 2021). The library was prepared using the immunoSEQ multiplex PCR assay. Held by TCRdb, this immuneACCESS table contains in-frame sequences only and omits some clones. Under half of the omission traces to an unresolved V gene where checked; the cause of the rest is unknown. This sample gives 110,000 to 150,000 clones in total; 85% to 90% of them show up just once. The top ten constitute approximately 3% of the sample. The sequenced material came from peripheral blood. The receptors stem from a woman aged 60-70 years with active COVID-19.

The V call is TRBV7-8, the J call TRBJ2-1; D unresolved. Trimming took 5 bases from V and 9 from J, leaving 20 bases between them. CDR3 length: 15 amino acids. Germline V gene lookup returns CDR1 SGHVS and CDR2 FQNEAQ. CDR3 nucleotide sequence: TGTGCCAGCAGCGCCCGGGTCCCTAAGCGTGGTGAGCAGTTCTTC. As protein: CASSARVPKRGEQFF.

The gene calls are TRBV4-1 and TRBJ2-7; D might be TRBD2 (5 bases). CDR1 is MGHRA, CDR2 YSYEKL, per germline. This CDR3 comprises 15 residues. Trimming shortened V by 0 bases and J by 2 bases, and 11 bases separated the two germline ends. The CDR3 is CASSQERRNPYEQYF. CDR3 bases: TGCGCCAGCAGCCAAGAGAGGAGGAACCCCTACGAGCAGTACTTC.

CDR3 DNA: TGTGCCAGCAGCTTACGGGAAGGGTTGGGCTCGCTGGGGGAGCAGTTCTTC. Translation gives CASSLREGLGSLGEQFF. The genes are TRBV7-3 and TRBJ2-1; D might be TRBD2 (5 bases). V dropped 2 bases and J dropped 10 bases, with 24 bases sitting between them. The length of the CDR3 is 17 residues. Per germline, CDR1 SGHTA and CDR2 FQGTGA.

This rearrangement joins TRBV29-1 to TRBJ2-6; no firm D call. CDR3 size: 13 residues. Germline V lookup: CDR1 SQVTM, CDR2 ANQGSEA. V was shortened by 6 bases and J by 2 bases, with 8 bases between the two germline ends. In nucleotides, the CDR3 is TGCAGCGTCTCTAGACCTGGGGCCAACGTCCTGACTTTC. This encodes CSVSRPGANVLTF.

The chain joins TRBV9 to TRBJ1-3, with D perhaps TRBD1 (6 bases). Germline V gene data show CDR1 as SGDLS and CDR2 as YYNGEE. The CDR3 totals 18 residues. The V gene lost 4 bases and the J gene lost 3 bases, with 23 bases spanning the gap. Written as DNA, the CDR3 is TGTGCCAGCAGCCCGCGGGGAGGGGGGATATGGGGTGGAAACACCATATATTTT. Translation gives CASSPRGGGIWGGNTIYF.

This chain connects TRBV24-1 to TRBJ2-3, with D perhaps matching TRBD1 (5 bases). V lost 3 bases and J 4 bases, leaving 10 bases between the germline ends. This CDR3 has 14 residues. CDR1 KGHDR and CDR2 SFDVKD come from the germline V gene. DNA for the CDR3: TGTGCCACCAGTGATCCCCAGGGCCCAGATACGCAGTATTTT. This translates into CATSDPQGPDTQYF.

The chain links TRBV15 to TRBJ1-6; D is uncertain. Germline assignment: CDR1 LNHNV and CDR2 YYDKDF (reference sequence). Between the trimmed V and J ends, which lost 1 base and 0 bases, there was a span of 4 bases. This CDR3 is built from 15 residues. The CDR3 reads CATSRGSSYNSPLHF. CDR3 DNA: TGTGCCACCAGCAGAGGCAGCTCCTATAATTCACCCCTCCACTTT.

This chain links TRBV7-3 with TRBJ2-5, with 8 bases identical to TRBD1. The CDR3 sequence is 15 residues long. CDR1 is SGHTA, CDR2 FQGTGA, per germline. Losses at the gene ends were 5 bases for V and 5 bases for J; bases not matched to a gene: 10. The CDR3 sequence: CASSPTGAKGETQYF. The CDR3 DNA is TGTGCCAGCAGCCCGACAGGGGCCAAAGGGGAGACCCAGTACTTC. Using reference TRBV7-3 and TRBJ2-5 for the parts outside the CDR3, the full variable domain is GAGVSQTPSNKVTEKGKYVELRCDPISGHTALYWYRQSLGQGPEFLIYFQGTGAADDSGLPNDRFFAVRPEGSVSTLKIQRTERGDSAVYLCASSPTGAKGETQYFGPGTRLLVL.

The chain is built from TRBV27 and TRBJ1-1, with 7 bases aligning to TRBD1. Germline trimming cut 5 bases from V and 4 bases from J; bases unmatched to any gene: 10. The CDR3 runs to 15 residues. CDR1 is MNHEY and CDR2 is SMNVEV in the germline V gene (reference sequence). The CDR3 reads CASSRAGGYGTEAFF. CDR3 in DNA: TGTGCCAGCAGTAGGGCAGGGGGTTACGGCACTGAAGCTTTCTTT.

This rearrangement joins TRBV5-1 to TRBJ1-1; D call uncertain. The V gene lost 6 bases and the J gene lost 0 bases, with 12 bases spanning the gap. Looked up from germline, CDR1 is SGHRS and CDR2 is YFSETQ. CDR3 length: 14 residues. The CDR3 bases are TGCGCCAGCAACCCGTCGCGGGTGAACACTGAAGCTTTCTTT. It is translated as CASNPSRVNTEAFF.

This clone occurred once. The rearrangement uses TRBV6-2 or TRBV6-3 and TRBJ1-6; no definite D call. Per the germline V gene, CDR1 is MNHEY and CDR2 is SVGEGT. V dropped 5 bases and J dropped 10 bases, with 18 bases sitting between them. This CDR3 spans 15 amino acids. CDR3 sequence (DNA): TGTGCCAGCAGTCCGAGCAGTAGCGTGAGATCACCCCTCCACTTT. Translating it yields CASSPSSSVRSPLHF.

This clone was seen once. The rearrangement uses TRBV30 and TRBJ2-6, with D tentatively TRBD1 (6 bases). The germline gives CDR1 GTSNPN, CDR2 SVGIG (reference sequence). Between the trimmed V and J ends, which lost 0 bases and 3 bases, there was a span of 12 bases. The CDR3 totals 16 residues. In DNA, the CDR3 is TGTGCCTGGAGTGTACTCTGGGGGCTTGGGGCCAACGTCCTGACTTTC. Translating it yields CAWSVLWGLGANVLTF.

This rearrangement joins TRBV28 to TRBJ1-1; TRBD1 aligns across 10 bases. This CDR3 is 16 amino acids long. V shed 7 bases and J 0 bases; nucleotides not matched to a gene: 8. Germline CDR1 reads MDHEN; CDR2 reads SYDVKM. The CDR3 region is CASTLRTGGLNTEAFF. The CDR3 bases are TGTGCCAGCACCCTAAGGACAGGGGGGTTGAACACTGAAGCTTTCTTT. Full variable domain (rest looked up from reference TRBV28 and TRBJ1-1): DVKVTQSSRYLVKRTGEKVFLECVQDMDHENMFWYRQDPGLGLRLIYFSYDVKMKEKGDIPEGYSVSREKKERFSLILESASTNQTSMYLCASTLRTGGLNTEAFFGQGTRLTVV.

J is TRBJ2-7 and V is TRBV7-2, with TRBD1 as a possible D gene (5 bases). The CDR3 totals 13 residues. The V gene's germline CDR1 is SGHTA and CDR2 FQGNSA. The V and J ends lost 4 bases and 4 bases respectively, with 11 bases between them. CDR3 loop: CASSWQGPYEQYF. In DNA, the CDR3 is TGTGCCAGCAGCTGGCAGGGTCCGTACGAGCAGTACTTC.

This clone is medium-sized by share. The chain couples TRBV11-3 to TRBJ2-2; 13 bases fit TRBD2. Trimming removed 5 bases from V and 6 bases from J; junction bases left unmatched: 6. The CDR3 consists of 16 residues. Germline assignment: CDR1 SGHNT and CDR2 YENEEA. The CDR3 here is CASSPGLAGRPGELFF. CDR3 nucleotides: TGTGCCAGCAGCCCGGGACTAGCGGGACGGCCCGGGGAGCTGTTTTTT.

This sequence joins TRBV5-1 and TRBJ2-5; no definite D call. This CDR3 comprises 13 residues. Deletions cut 1 base from V and 1 base from J, with 5 bases between. From germline, CDR1 is SGHRS and CDR2 YFSETQ. The CDR3: CASSLLVQETQYF. CDR3 bases: TGCGCCAGCAGCTTGCTTGTCCAAGAGACCCAGTACTTC. The full variable domain, its missing parts supplied by reference TRBV5-1 and TRBJ2-5, is KAGVTQTPRYLIKTRGQQVTLSCSPISGHRSVSWYQQTPGQGLQFLFEYFSETQRNKGNFPGRFSGRQFSNSRSEMNVSTLELGDSALYLCASSLLVQETQYFGPGTRLLVL.

This chain connects TRBV5-4 to TRBJ1-3; possible D gene TRBD1, 6 bases. Germline V gene lookup returns CDR1 SGHNT and CDR2 YYREEE (reference sequence). V lost 0 bases to trimming and J lost 9 bases, with 19 bases between them. The CDR3 is 16 residues long. The CDR3: CASSLDRDTAWATIYF. The CDR3 coding sequence is TGTGCCAGCAGCTTGGACCGGGACACGGCTTGGGCCACCATATATTTT. The variable domain in full, with the rest retrieved from reference TRBV5-4 and TRBJ1-3, is ETGVTQSPTHLIKTRGQQVTLRCSSQSGHNTVSWYQQALGQGPQFIFQYYREEENGRGNFPPRFSGLQFPNYSSELNVNALELDDSALYLCASSLDRDTAWATIYFGEGSWLTVV.

V is TRBV13 and J is TRBJ2-1, with 9 bases identical to TRBD1. The CDR3 is 14 residues long. Germline V gene sequence: CDR1 PRHDT, CDR2 FYEKMQ (reference sequence). The J segment lost 5 bases and the V segment lost 7 bases, leaving 6 bases of the junction unmatched. CDR3 protein: CASIPGTGHNEQFF. CDR3 sequence (DNA): TGTGCCAGCATTCCGGGGACAGGGCACAATGAGCAGTTCTTC. Full variable domain (remainder filled in from reference TRBV13 and TRBJ2-1): AAGVIQSPRHLIKEKRETATLKCYPIPRHDTVYWYQQGPGQDPQFLISFYEKMQSDKGSIPDRFSAQQFSDYHSELNMSSLELGDSALYFCASIPGTGHNEQFFGPGTRLTVL.

The V call is TRBV5-8, the J call TRBJ2-3; TRBD1 might be the D (7 bases). This CDR3 is built from 16 residues. The germline V gene encodes CDR1 SGHTS and CDR2 YDEGEE. The germline V and J ends were trimmed by 3 bases and 1 base, with 15 bases remaining between them. The DNA of the CDR3 is TGTGCCAGCAGCTCGACAGGGAGGCTGGGCACAGATACGCAGTATTTT. Translating it yields CASSSTGRLGTDTQYF. Looking up the rest from reference TRBV5-8 and TRBJ2-3 gives the full variable domain: EAGVTQSPTHLIKTRGQQATLRCSPISGHTSVYWYQQALGLGLQFLLWYDEGEERNRGNFPPRFSGRQFPNYSSELNVNALELEDSALYLCASSSTGRLGTDTQYFGPGTRLTVL.

The J gene is TRBJ2-5, the V gene TRBV3-1 (or the pseudogene TRBV3-2); 11 bases map to TRBD2. The CDR3 loop spans 15 amino acids. CDR1 is LGHDT and CDR2 is YNNKEL in the germline V gene (reference sequence). V was clipped by 1 base and J by 7 bases; unmatched bases: 5. The CDR3 here is CASSQAPGTSGTQYF. The CDR3 region has the DNA TGTGCCAGCAGCCAAGCCCCCGGGACTAGCGGGACCCAGTACTTC.

In its sample, this clone was seen a few times. The genes are TRBV10-3 and TRBJ1-1; 9 bases agree with TRBD1. CDR3 length: 18 residues. V was clipped by 1 base and J by 4 bases; unmatched bases: 13. Germline values: CDR1 ENHRY, CDR2 SYGVKD. CDR3 protein: CAISEFHRGPAPGTEAFF. The CDR3 region has the DNA TGTGCCATCAGTGAGTTTCACAGGGGGCCAGCGCCGGGCACTGAAGCTTTCTTT.

As to this clone: Compared with germline, one end of the junction differs, possibly owing to a read error. This rearrangement joins TRBV18 to TRBJ2-1, with TRBD2 matching 8 bases. This CDR3 region has 14 residues. Germline loops: CDR1 KGHSH, CDR2 LQKENI. CDR3 in DNA: TGTGCCAGCACACCGGGACTAGAGGTATTTGAGCAGTTCTTC. Protein product: CASTPGLEVFEQFF.

The chain links TRBV9 to TRBJ2-5; D gene unclear. Deletions cut 3 bases from V and 2 bases from J, with 11 bases between. The germline gives CDR1 SGDLS, CDR2 YYNGEE. The CDR3 has 14 residues. CDR3 bases: TGTGCCAGCAGCGACCCGCAGCGACAAGAGACCCAGTACTTC. It codes for CASSDPQRQETQYF.

The chain employs TRBV4-1 and TRBJ2-1; D is ambiguous. This CDR3 is 14 amino acids long. Germline assignment: CDR1 MGHRA and CDR2 YSYEKL. V shed 1 base and J shed 3 bases, with 7 bases lying between them. The CDR3 region has the DNA TGCGCCAGCAGCCAAGTGGGCAGCTACAATGAGCAGTTCTTC. Translated, it gives CASSQVGSYNEQFF.